A selection of T cell receptor beta chains follows, all from one sample in a study of type 1 and type 2 diabetes patients. TCRdb fed the multiplex PCR reads into MiXCR, producing one record per CDR3 protein. The data show about 270,000 distinct CDR3 sequences, 40% to 50% seen once. What was sequenced was peripheral blood mononuclear cells (PBMCs). Source of these receptors: a man younger than 35 with type 2 diabetes. Both conserved end residues are part of each CDR3. The D gene is left open where the match is weak. Clone size is given for some rows only: seen once, a few or many times, or a class if the clone is expanded.

D	size	V	J	CDR3	DNA
TRBD2	.	TRBV7-8	TRBJ2-1	CASSLDSATSEKEDEQFF	TGTGCCAGCAGCTTAGATTCCGCGACTAGCGAGAAAGAGGATGAGCAGTTCTTC
.	few	TRBV29-1	TRBJ2-3	CSVAGEADTQYF	TGCAGCGTTGCGGGAGAAGCAGATACGCAGTATTTT
.	many	TRBV7-3	TRBJ1-1	CASSLTMGTEAFF	TGTGCCAGCAGCCTGACAATGGGCACTGAAGCTTTCTTT
TRBD1	.	TRBV29-1	TRBJ1-1	CSVASGGNTEAFF	TGCAGCGTCGCCTCAGGGGGGAACACTGAAGCTTTCTTT
TRBD1	.	TRBV9	TRBJ2-2	CASSSQNRQGNTGELVF	TGTGCCAGCAGCTCCCAAAATCGACAGGGGAACACCGGGGAGCTGGTTTTT
TRBD1	many	TRBV25-1	TRBJ1-2	CATQGEQTYGYTF	TGTGCCACCCAGGGGGAACAGACGTATGGCTACACCTTC
TRBD1	.	TRBV12-3/TRBV12-4	TRBJ2-7	CASSLGDRVDEQYF	TGTGCCAGCAGCCTTGGGGACAGGGTGGACGAGCAGTACTTC
.	.	TRBV10-3	TRBJ2-7	CASTATYEQYF	TGTGCCAGCACCGCAACCTACGAGCAGTACTTC
.	.	TRBV7-9	TRBJ2-7	CASTSWDGVYEQYF	TGTGCCAGCACCAGCTGGGACGGTGTGTACGAGCAGTACTTC
.	few	TRBV6-6	TRBJ1-5	CASSYSNGSNQPQHF	TGTGCCAGCAGTTACTCGAACGGTAGCAATCAGCCCCAGCATTTT
.	.	TRBV12-3/TRBV12-4	TRBJ2-7	CASSERRKGDLWYEQYF	TGTGCCAGCAGTGAGCGGAGGAAGGGGGACTTGTGGTACGAGCAGTACTTC
.	few	TRBV20-1	TRBJ2-6	CSASGTGANVLTF	TGCAGTGCTAGCGGGACTGGGGCCAACGTCCTGACTTTC
TRBD2	.	TRBV7-6	TRBJ2-2	CASSSQTSDTAGELFF	TGTGCCAGCAGCTCTCAGACTAGCGATACAGCCGGGGAGCTGTTTTTT
.	.	TRBV7-9	TRBJ2-5	CASTYQGGDYQETQYF	TGTGCCAGCACCTATCAAGGGGGGGACTACCAAGAGACCCAGTACTTC
TRBD2	.	TRBV19	TRBJ2-1	CASSAISGPPYNEQFF	TGTGCCAGTAGTGCGATTAGCGGGCCCCCTTACAATGAGCAGTTCTTC
.	.	TRBV29-1	TRBJ2-2	CSVGAGELFF	TGCAGCGTTGGTGCCGGGGAGCTGTTTTTT
TRBD1	.	TRBV29-1	TRBJ2-7	CSVETPGQEYYEQYF	TGCAGCGTTGAAACCCCAGGACAGGAATACTACGAGCAGTACTTC
.	few	TRBV5-1	TRBJ2-5	CASSTPYQETQYF	TGCGCCAGCAGTACACCGTACCAAGAGACCCAGTACTTC
.	.	TRBV2	TRBJ1-2	CASSFLGRLEGHTF	TGTGCCAGCAGTTTCCTTGGACGGCTGGAGGGCCACACCTTC
.	.	TRBV6-5	TRBJ2-3	CASSGTPRDTQYF	TGTGCCAGCAGCGGGACGCCTAGGGATACGCAGTATTTT
TRBD1	.	TRBV27	TRBJ1-1	CASSLAPPGTGNTEAFF	TGTGCCAGCAGTTTGGCCCCCCCCGGGACAGGGAACACTGAAGCTTTCTTT
.	.	TRBV20-1	TRBJ2-3	CSARPRGNTQYF	TGCAGTGCACGGCCCCGGGGCAATACGCAGTATTTT
.	.	TRBV27	TRBJ1-6	CASSRGYNSPLHF	TGTGCCAGCAGCAGGGGCTATAATTCACCCCTCCACTTT
TRBD1	few	TRBV29-1	TRBJ1-5	CSVTGGRDQPQHF	TGCAGCGTCACAGGGGGCCGCGATCAGCCCCAGCATTTT
TRBD1	.	TRBV4-2	TRBJ1-6	CASSQLGQVDSPLHF	TGTGCCAGCAGCCAACTGGGACAGGTGGACTCACCCCTCCACTTT
TRBD1	.	TRBV19	TRBJ2-7	CASSSLPGQGPHEQYF	TGTGCCAGTAGTAGCCTCCCGGGACAGGGTCCCCACGAGCAGTACTTC
.	few	TRBV20-1	TRBJ2-1	CSGGAFRNNEQFF	TGCAGTGGGGGGGCGTTTCGAAACAATGAGCAGTTCTTC
TRBD2	.	TRBV29-1	TRBJ2-1	CSVPTSGGFRRSYNEQFF	TGCAGCGTTCCAACTAGCGGGGGGTTCCGTCGATCCTACAATGAGCAGTTCTTC
.	.	TRBV29-1	TRBJ2-3	CSATRLSTDTQYF	TGCAGCGCCACAAGACTGTCCACAGATACGCAGTATTTT
.	many	TRBV2	TRBJ2-5	CASKVSGAQYF	TGTGCCAGCAAGGTTTCTGGGGCCCAGTACTTC
.	.	TRBV6-5	TRBJ2-5	CASSYRDDETQYF	TGTGCCAGCAGTTACAGGGATGACGAGACCCAGTACTTC
TRBD1	.	TRBV19	TRBJ1-5	CASSIEGTGNQPQHF	TGTGCCAGTAGTATTGAAGGGACAGGGAATCAGCCCCAGCATTTT
.	many	TRBV2	TRBJ2-5	CASSDWALGASETQYF	TGTGCCAGCAGTGATTGGGCTCTTGGTGCATCGGAGACCCAGTACTTC
TRBD2	once	TRBV20-1	TRBJ2-1	CSARGGLATDEQFF	TGCAGTGCTAGAGGTGGACTAGCGACCGATGAGCAGTTCTTC
TRBD1	.	TRBV20-1	TRBJ2-3	CSAGGQGGFTDTQYF	TGCAGTGCGGGAGGACAGGGTGGTTTCACAGATACGCAGTATTTT
TRBD2	few	TRBV15	TRBJ2-1	CATSRRYRTSGNEQFF	TGTGCCACCAGCAGACGATACCGGACTAGCGGCAATGAGCAGTTCTTC
.	.	TRBV27	TRBJ2-3	CASRRDTQYF	TGTGCCAGCAGAAGAGATACGCAGTATTTT
TRBD2	.	TRBV20-1	TRBJ2-1	CSAPPASGSYNEQFF	TGCAGTGCTCCTCCAGCTAGCGGGAGCTACAATGAGCAGTTCTTC
.	.	TRBV6-6	TRBJ2-1	CASTLGDRLGNEQFF	TGTGCCAGCACCTTGGGAGACAGGTTGGGCAATGAGCAGTTCTTC
.	.	TRBV5-1	TRBJ1-2	CARGDGYTF	TGCGCCAGGGGAGATGGCTACACCTTC
.	few	TRBV6-4	TRBJ2-3	CASSSGPSITDTQYF	TGTGCCAGCAGTTCGGGACCCTCCATCACAGATACGCAGTATTTT
TRBD2	.	TRBV7-8	TRBJ2-1	CASSFTLGLVSREQFF	TGTGCCAGCAGCTTTACCCTAGGACTAGTTTCGCGCGAGCAGTTCTTC
TRBD2	.	TRBV30	TRBJ2-1	CACTSGRAGDDEQFF	TGTGCCTGCACTAGCGGGAGGGCCGGGGACGATGAGCAGTTCTTC
TRBD2	.	TRBV7-9	TRBJ2-5	CASSFYSQAGPRDTQYF	TGTGCCAGCAGCTTTTACTCACAAGCGGGACCAAGAGACACCCAGTACTTC
TRBD1	.	TRBV5-1	TRBJ1-1	CASSLYQGDTEAFF	TGCGCCAGCAGCTTGTATCAGGGGGACACTGAAGCTTTCTTT
TRBD2	.	TRBV20-1	TRBJ2-7	CSAPRLAWEQYF	TGCAGTGCTCCCCGACTAGCTTGGGAGCAGTACTTC
.	.	TRBV28	TRBJ1-2	CASSEGAGTDYGYTF	TGTGCCAGCAGTGAAGGAGCCGGGACCGACTATGGCTACACCTTC
.	.	TRBV20-1	TRBJ2-5	CSARRRLETQYF	TGCAGTGCTAGGAGGCGGTTGGAGACCCAGTACTTC
.	once	TRBV3-1	TRBJ2-5	CASSHQDETQYF	TGTGCCAGCAGCCACCAAGACGAGACCCAGTACTTC
TRBD1	.	TRBV7-3	TRBJ2-5	CASSPPGQGETQYF	TGTGCCAGCAGTCCTCCGGGACAGGGAGAGACCCAGTACTTC
TRBD2	.	TRBV4-1	TRBJ2-7	CASSQTSGRVYEQYF	TGCGCCAGCAGCCAAACTAGCGGGAGGGTCTACGAGCAGTACTTC
.	.	TRBV10-1	TRBJ1-1	CASSVSGHTEAFF	TGCGCCAGCAGTGTATCAGGGCACACTGAAGCTTTCTTT
.	few	TRBV29-1	TRBJ2-1	CSVEDSSYNEQFF	TGCAGCGTTGAGGACAGCTCCTACAATGAGCAGTTCTTC